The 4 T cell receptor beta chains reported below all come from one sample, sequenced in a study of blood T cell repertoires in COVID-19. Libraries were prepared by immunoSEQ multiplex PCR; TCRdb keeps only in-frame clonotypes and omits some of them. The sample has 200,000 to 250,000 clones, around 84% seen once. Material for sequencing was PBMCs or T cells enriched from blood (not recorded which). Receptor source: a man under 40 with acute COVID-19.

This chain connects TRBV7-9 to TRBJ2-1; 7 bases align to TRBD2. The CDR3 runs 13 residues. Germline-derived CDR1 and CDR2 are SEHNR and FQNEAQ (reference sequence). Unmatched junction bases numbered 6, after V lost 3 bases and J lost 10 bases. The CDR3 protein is CASSFSSGGEQFF. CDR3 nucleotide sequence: TGTGCCAGCAGCTTTTCATCGGGAGGAGAGCAGTTCTTC.

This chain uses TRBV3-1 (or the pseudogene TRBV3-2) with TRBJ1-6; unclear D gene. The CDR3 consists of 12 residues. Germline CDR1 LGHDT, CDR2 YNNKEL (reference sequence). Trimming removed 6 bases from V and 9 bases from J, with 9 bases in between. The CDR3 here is CASSPEGSPLHF. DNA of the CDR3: TGTGCCAGCAGTCCGGAGGGTTCACCCCTCCACTTT.

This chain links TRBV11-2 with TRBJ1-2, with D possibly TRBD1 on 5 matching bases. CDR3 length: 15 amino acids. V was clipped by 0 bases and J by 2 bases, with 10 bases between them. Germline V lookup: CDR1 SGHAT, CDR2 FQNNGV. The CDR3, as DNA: TGTGCCAGCAGCTTAGAACAGGCGGGAAACTATGGCTACACCTTC. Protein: CASSLEQAGNYGYTF.

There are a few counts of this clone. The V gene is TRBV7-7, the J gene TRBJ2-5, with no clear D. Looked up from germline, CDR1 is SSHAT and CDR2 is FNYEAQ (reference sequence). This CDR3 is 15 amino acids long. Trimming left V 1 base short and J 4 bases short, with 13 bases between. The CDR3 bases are TGTGCCAGCAGCTTAGGGTTGAGCATTGGAGAGACCCAGTACTTC. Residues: CASSLGLSIGETQYF. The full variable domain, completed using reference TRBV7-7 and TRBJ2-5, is GAGVSQSPRYKVTKRGQDVTLRCDPISSHATLYWYQQALGQGPEFLTYFNYEAQPDKSGLPSDRFSAERPEGSISTLTIQRTEQRDSAMYRCASSLGLSIGETQYFGPGTRLLVL.